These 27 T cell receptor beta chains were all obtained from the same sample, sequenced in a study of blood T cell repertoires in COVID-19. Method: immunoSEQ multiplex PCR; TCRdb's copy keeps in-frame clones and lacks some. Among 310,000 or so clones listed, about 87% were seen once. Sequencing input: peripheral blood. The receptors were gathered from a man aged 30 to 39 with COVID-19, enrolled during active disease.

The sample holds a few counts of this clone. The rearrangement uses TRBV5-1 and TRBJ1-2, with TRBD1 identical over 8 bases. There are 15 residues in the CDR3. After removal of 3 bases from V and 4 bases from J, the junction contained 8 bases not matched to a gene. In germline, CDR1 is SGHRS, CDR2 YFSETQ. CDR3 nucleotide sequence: TGCGCCAGCAGCTGGGGACGGACAGGGCCCTATGGCTACACCTTC. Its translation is CASSWGRTGPYGYTF. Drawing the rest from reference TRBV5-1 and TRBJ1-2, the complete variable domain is KAGVTQTPRYLIKTRGQQVTLSCSPISGHRSVSWYQQTPGQGLQFLFEYFSETQRNKGNFPGRFSGRQFSNSRSEMNVSTLELGDSALYLCASSWGRTGPYGYTFGSGTRLTVV.

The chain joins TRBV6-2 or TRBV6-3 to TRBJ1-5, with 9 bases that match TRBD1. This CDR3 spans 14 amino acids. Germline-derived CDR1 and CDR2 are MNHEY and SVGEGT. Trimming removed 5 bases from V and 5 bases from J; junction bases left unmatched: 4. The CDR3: CASSGRDRDQPQHF. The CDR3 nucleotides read TGTGCCAGCAGTGGAAGGGACAGGGATCAGCCCCAGCATTTT.

In nucleotides, the CDR3 is TGTGCCAGTAGTTTCGAAAAGAGCTCCTATAATTCACCCCTCCACTTT. It is translated as CASSFEKSSYNSPLHF. V is TRBV19 and J is TRBJ1-6; D ambiguous. V lost 5 bases, J lost 0 bases, and 11 bases lay in between. Germline V gene lookup returns CDR1 LNHDA and CDR2 SQIVND (reference sequence). The CDR3 loop spans 16 amino acids.

The DNA for the CDR3 is TGTGCCTGGAATACAGGGATCGGGGAGCAGTACTTC. Protein: CAWNTGIGEQYF. This chain connects TRBV30 to TRBJ2-7; tentative D call: TRBD1 (6 bases). The germline V and J ends were trimmed by 4 bases and 7 bases, with 14 bases remaining between them. This CDR3 region has 12 residues. From germline, CDR1 is GTSNPN and CDR2 SVGIG (reference sequence).

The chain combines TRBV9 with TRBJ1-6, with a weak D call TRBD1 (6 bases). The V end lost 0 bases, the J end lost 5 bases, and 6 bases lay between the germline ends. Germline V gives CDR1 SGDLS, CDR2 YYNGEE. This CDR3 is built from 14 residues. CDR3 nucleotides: TGTGCCAGCAGCGTAGGACAGGATAATTCACCCCTCCACTTT. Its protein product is CASSVGQDNSPLHF.

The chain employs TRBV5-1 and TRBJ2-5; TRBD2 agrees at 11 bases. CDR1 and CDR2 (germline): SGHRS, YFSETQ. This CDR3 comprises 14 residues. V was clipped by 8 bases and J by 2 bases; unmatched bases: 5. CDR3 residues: CASRGLAAQETQYF. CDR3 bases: TGCGCCAGTCGGGGACTAGCGGCGCAAGAGACCCAGTACTTC.

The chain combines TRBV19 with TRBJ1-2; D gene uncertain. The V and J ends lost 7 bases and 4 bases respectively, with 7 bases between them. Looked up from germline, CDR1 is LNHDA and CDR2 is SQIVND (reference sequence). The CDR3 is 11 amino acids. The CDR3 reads CASKESYGYTF. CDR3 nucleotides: TGTGCCAGTAAAGAGAGCTATGGCTACACCTTC. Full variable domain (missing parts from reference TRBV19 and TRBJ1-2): DGGITQSPKYLFRKEGQNVTLSCEQNLNHDAMYWYRQDPGQGLRLIYYSQIVNDFQKGDIAEGYSVSREKKESFPLTVTSAQKNPTAFYLCASKESYGYTFGSGTRLTVV.

The CDR3 region is CASRGTGDYEAFF. CDR3 nucleotide sequence: TGTGCCAGCAGGGGGACAGGGGACTATGAAGCTTTCTTT. The V call is TRBV2, the J call TRBJ1-1, with TRBD1 matching 10 bases. CDR3 length: 13 amino acids. Germline CDR1 and CDR2: SNHLY and FYNNEI. V lost 6 bases and J lost 7; bases outside the gene matches: 5.

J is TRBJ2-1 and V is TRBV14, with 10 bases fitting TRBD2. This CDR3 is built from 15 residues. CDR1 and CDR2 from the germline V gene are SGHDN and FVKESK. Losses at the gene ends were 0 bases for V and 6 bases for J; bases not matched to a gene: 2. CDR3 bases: TGTGCCAGCAGCCAAGACGGGACTAGCGTCAATGAGCAGTTCTTC. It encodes CASSQDGTSVNEQFF.

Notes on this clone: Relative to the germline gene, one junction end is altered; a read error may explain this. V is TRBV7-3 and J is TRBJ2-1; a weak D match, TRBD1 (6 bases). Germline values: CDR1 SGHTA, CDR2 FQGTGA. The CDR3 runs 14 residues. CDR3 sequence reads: CASSLTQGYNEQFF. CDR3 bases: TGTGCCAGCAGTTTAACACAGGGTTACAATGAGCAGTTCTTC.

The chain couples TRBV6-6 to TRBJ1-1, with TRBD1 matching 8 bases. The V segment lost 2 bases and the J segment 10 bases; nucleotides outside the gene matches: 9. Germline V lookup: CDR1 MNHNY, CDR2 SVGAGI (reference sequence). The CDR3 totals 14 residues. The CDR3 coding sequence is TGTGCCAGCAGTTACGACGGACAGGGATCGCGAGCTTTCTTT. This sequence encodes CASSYDGQGSRAFF.

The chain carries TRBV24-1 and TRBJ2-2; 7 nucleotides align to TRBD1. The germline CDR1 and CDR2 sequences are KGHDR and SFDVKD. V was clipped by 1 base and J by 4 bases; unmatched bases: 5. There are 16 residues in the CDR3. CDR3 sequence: CATSDLRGQTTGELFF. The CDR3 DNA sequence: TGTGCCACCAGTGATTTAAGGGGACAGACCACCGGGGAGCTGTTTTTT.

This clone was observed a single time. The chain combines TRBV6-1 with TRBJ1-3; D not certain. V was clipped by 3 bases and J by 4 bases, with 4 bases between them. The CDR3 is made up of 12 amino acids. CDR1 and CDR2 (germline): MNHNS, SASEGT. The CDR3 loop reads CASSETGNTIYF. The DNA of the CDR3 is TGTGCCAGCAGTGAGACAGGAAACACCATATATTTT.

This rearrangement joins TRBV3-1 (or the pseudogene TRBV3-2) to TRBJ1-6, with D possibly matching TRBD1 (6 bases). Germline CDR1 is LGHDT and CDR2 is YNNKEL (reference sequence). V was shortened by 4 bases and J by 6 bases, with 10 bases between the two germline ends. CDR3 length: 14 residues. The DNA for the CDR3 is TGTGCCAGCAGCCCGGCCAGGGGTAATTCACCCCTCCACTTT. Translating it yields CASSPARGNSPLHF.

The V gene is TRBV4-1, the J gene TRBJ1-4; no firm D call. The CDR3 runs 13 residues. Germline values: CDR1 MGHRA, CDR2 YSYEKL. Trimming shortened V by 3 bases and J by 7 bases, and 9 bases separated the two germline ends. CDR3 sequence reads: CASSHLGGEKLFF. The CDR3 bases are TGCGCCAGCAGCCACCTAGGCGGTGAAAAACTGTTTTTT.

This chain's CDR3 is CASSPTESGTQYF. The DNA of the CDR3 is TGCGCCAGCAGCCCCACAGAGTCCGGGACCCAGTACTTC. V is TRBV4-3 and J is TRBJ2-5; D is uncertain. The V and J ends lost 4 bases and 7 bases respectively, with 13 bases between them. Germline loops: CDR1 LGHNA, CDR2 YSLEER. The CDR3 contains 13 residues.

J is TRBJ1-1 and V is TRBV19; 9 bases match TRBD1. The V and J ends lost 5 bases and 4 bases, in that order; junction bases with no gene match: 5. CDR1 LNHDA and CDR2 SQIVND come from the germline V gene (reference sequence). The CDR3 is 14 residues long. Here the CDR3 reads CASSSRQGGTEAFF. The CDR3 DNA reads TGTGCCAGTAGTTCCCGACAGGGGGGCACTGAAGCTTTCTTT. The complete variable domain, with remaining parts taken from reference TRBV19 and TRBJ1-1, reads DGGITQSPKYLFRKEGQNVTLSCEQNLNHDAMYWYRQDPGQGLRLIYYSQIVNDFQKGDIAEGYSVSREKKESFPLTVTSAQKNPTAFYLCASSSRQGGTEAFFGQGTRLTVV.

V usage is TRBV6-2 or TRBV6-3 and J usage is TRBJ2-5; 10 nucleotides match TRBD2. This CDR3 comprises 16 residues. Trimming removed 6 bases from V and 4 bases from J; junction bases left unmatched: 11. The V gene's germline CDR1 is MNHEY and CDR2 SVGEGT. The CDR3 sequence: CASSLAAGGIGETQYF. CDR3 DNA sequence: TGTGCCAGCAGCCTAGCAGCGGGGGGGATTGGAGAGACCCAGTACTTC.

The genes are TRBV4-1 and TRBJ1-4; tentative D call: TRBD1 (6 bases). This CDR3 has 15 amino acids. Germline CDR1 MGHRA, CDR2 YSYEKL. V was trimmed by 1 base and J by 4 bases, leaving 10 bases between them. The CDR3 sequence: CASSQVQGFNEKLFF. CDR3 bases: TGCGCCAGCAGCCAAGTGCAGGGGTTTAATGAAAAACTGTTTTTT.

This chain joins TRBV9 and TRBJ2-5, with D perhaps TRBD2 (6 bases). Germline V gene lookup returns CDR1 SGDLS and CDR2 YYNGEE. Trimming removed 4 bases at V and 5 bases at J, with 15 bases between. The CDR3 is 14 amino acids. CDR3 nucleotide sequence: TGTGCCAGCAGCACCCGCGGAGGGATGGAGACCCAGTACTTC. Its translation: CASSTRGGMETQYF.

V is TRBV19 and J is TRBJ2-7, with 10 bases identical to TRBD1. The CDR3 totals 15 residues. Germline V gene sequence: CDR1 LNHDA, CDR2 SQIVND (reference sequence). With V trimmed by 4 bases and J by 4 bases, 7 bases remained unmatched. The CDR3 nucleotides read TGTGCCAGTAGTAACCCCCGGGACAGGGGATACGAGCAGTACTTC. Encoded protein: CASSNPRDRGYEQYF.

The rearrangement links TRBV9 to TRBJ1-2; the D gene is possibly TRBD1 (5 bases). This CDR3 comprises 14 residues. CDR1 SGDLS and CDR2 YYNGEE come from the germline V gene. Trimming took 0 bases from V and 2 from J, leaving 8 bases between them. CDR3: CASSVGYRNYGYTF. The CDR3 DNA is TGTGCCAGCAGCGTAGGGTACAGGAACTATGGCTACACCTTC.

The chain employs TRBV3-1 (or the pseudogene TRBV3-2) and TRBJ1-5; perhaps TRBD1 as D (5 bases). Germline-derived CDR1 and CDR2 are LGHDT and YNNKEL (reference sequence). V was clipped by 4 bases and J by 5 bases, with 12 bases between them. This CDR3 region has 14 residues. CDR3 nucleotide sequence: TGTGCCAGCAGCCTTGGTCAGGGCTATCAGCCCCAGCATTTT. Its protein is CASSLGQGYQPQHF.

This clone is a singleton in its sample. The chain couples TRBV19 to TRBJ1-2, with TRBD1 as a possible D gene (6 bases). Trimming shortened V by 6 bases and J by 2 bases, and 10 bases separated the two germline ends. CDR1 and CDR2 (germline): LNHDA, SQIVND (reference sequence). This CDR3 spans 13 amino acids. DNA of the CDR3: TGTGCCAGTAGAAGACAGGAAAACTATGGCTACACCTTC. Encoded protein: CASRRQENYGYTF.

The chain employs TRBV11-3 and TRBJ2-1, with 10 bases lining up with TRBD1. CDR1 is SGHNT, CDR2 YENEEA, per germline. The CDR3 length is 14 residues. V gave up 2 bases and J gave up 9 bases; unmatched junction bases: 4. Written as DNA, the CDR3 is TGTGCCAGCAGCTTAAGACAGGGGGCGGGTGAGCAGTTCTTC. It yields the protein CASSLRQGAGEQFF.

The CDR3 spells CASTPGGHGELFF. The CDR3 region has the DNA TGTGCCAGCACCCCGGGGGGGCACGGGGAGCTGTTTTTT. This chain links TRBV6-5 with TRBJ2-2; TRBD2 matches at 8 bases. V dropped 7 bases and J dropped 7; count of bases not matched to a gene: 5. This CDR3 comprises 13 residues. Germline values: CDR1 MNHEY, CDR2 SVGAGI.

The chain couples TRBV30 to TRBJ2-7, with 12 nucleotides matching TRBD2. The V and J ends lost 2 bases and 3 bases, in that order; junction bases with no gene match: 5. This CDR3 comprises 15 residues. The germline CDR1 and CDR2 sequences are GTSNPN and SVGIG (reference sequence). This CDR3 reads CAWSMTSGRYYEQYF. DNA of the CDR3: TGTGCCTGGAGTATGACTAGCGGGAGATACTACGAGCAGTACTTC. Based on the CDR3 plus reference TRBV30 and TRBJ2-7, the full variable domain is SQTIHQWPATLVQPVGSPLSLECTVEGTSNPNLYWYRQAAGRGLQLLFYSVGIGQISSEVPQNLSASRPQDRQFILSSKKLLLSDSGFYLCAWSMTSGRYYEQYFGPGTRLTVT.